A single sample gave rise to the 10 T cell receptor beta chains below, sequenced in a study of blood T cell repertoires in COVID-19. Clones were read by immunoSEQ multiplex PCR, and TCRdb kept only the in-frame ones, dropping some. The data contain some 240,000 clones, approximately 82% of them singletons. Sequenced sample: peripheral blood. The source of these receptors is a woman in her thirties or forties who had recovered from COVID-19.

The chain has TRBV7-2 and TRBJ2-1, with 10 bases that match TRBD2. The CDR3 is 15 residues long. In germline, CDR1 is SGHTA, CDR2 FQGNSA. After removal of 5 bases from V and 9 bases from J, the junction contained 10 bases not matched to a gene. The CDR3 nucleotides are TGTGCCAGCAGCCCGAGCGGGGGGGCCCGGGGTGAGCAGTTCTTC. Translated: CASSPSGGARGEQFF.

The rearrangement uses TRBV7-2 and TRBJ2-3; D possibly corresponds to TRBD1 (7 bases). Trimming took 3 bases from V and 1 from J, leaving 11 bases between them. CDR1 and CDR2 from the germline V gene are SGHTA and FQGNSA. This CDR3 comprises 15 residues. The CDR3 coding sequence is TGTGCCAGCAGCTTGGGGGGACAGCGCACAGATACGCAGTATTTT. As protein: CASSLGGQRTDTQYF.

The chain employs TRBV30 and TRBJ1-5, with 7 bases aligning to TRBD1. Germline V gene data show CDR1 as GTSNPN and CDR2 as SVGIG (reference sequence). This CDR3 comprises 16 residues. V was pared by 2 bases and J by 4 bases, with 11 bases of the junction left unmatched. CDR3 sequence: CAWSLGTVLKNQPQHF. CDR3 DNA: TGTGCCTGGAGTCTGGGGACAGTTCTAAAAAATCAGCCCCAGCATTTT. Full variable domain (remainder filled in from reference TRBV30 and TRBJ1-5): SQTIHQWPATLVQPVGSPLSLECTVEGTSNPNLYWYRQAAGRGLQLLFYSVGIGQISSEVPQNLSASRPQDRQFILSSKKLLLSDSGFYLCAWSLGTVLKNQPQHFGDGTRLSIL.

The rearrangement uses TRBV6-5 and TRBJ1-6, with 7 bases lining up with TRBD1. The CDR3 is 15 amino acids. Germline assignment: CDR1 MNHEY and CDR2 SVGAGI. V gave up 4 bases and J gave up 8 bases; unmatched junction bases: 8. CDR3 nucleotides: TGTGCCAGCAGTTTGGACAGGCAAGCCGATTCACCCCTCCACTTT. Its protein is CASSLDRQADSPLHF.

The chain recombines TRBV5-8 with TRBJ1-1; D is possibly TRBD1 (6 bases). V lost 6 bases to trimming and J lost 4 bases, with 10 bases between them. The CDR3 consists of 12 residues. Germline lookup yields CDR1 SGHTS and CDR2 YDEGEE. Here the CDR3 DNA reads TGTGCCAGCAAGAGGGGGTTCACTGAAGCTTTCTTT. It translates to CASKRGFTEAFF.

This clone was counted between two and nine times. The chain uses TRBV19 and TRBJ2-2; possible D gene TRBD1, 6 bases. The CDR3 extends over 15 amino acids. Deletions cut 6 bases from V and 0 bases from J, with 11 bases between. The germline gives CDR1 LNHDA, CDR2 SQIVND (reference sequence). CDR3: CASSLTGANTGELFF. In DNA, the CDR3 is TGTGCCAGTAGCCTGACAGGAGCGAACACCGGGGAGCTGTTTTTT.

The chain carries TRBV27 and TRBJ1-1; no definite D call. The length of the CDR3 is 14 residues. V was trimmed by 2 bases and J by 0 bases, leaving 7 bases between them. Germline assignment: CDR1 MNHEY and CDR2 SMNVEV (reference sequence). The CDR3 nucleotides read TGTGCCAGCAGTTTAGCGGGAGTGAACACTGAAGCTTTCTTT. Residues: CASSLAGVNTEAFF.

Worth noting for this clone: At the DNA level, this CDR3 is encoded by other sequences in the same sample as well. This sequence joins TRBV5-1 and TRBJ1-1; 7 nucleotides align to TRBD1. The junction had 3 bases not matched to a gene; V was cut back by 4 bases and J by 3 bases. The CDR3 loop spans 13 amino acids. Germline values: CDR1 SGHRS, CDR2 YFSETQ. The CDR3, as DNA: TGCGCCAGCAGCCGACAGGGTGACACTGAAGCTTTCTTT. Residues: CASSRQGDTEAFF.

V and J are TRBV5-4 and TRBJ2-2, with 9 bases identical to TRBD2. CDR1 and CDR2 from the germline V gene are SGHNT and YYREEE (reference sequence). V dropped 6 bases and J dropped 4; count of bases not matched to a gene: 4. The CDR3 length is 14 residues. The CDR3 DNA is TGTGCCAGCACCCGCGGGGGGGCCACCGGGGAGCTGTTTTTT. Encoded protein: CASTRGGATGELFF.

The chain is built from TRBV7-2 and TRBJ1-5; 10 bases map to TRBD1. Germline trimming cut 5 bases from V and 6 bases from J; bases unmatched to any gene: 7. Germline V lookup: CDR1 SGHTA, CDR2 FQGNSA. CDR3 length: 15 residues. The CDR3 loop reads CASSVRQGASQPQHF. The CDR3 DNA is TGTGCCAGCAGCGTAAGACAGGGGGCTTCTCAGCCCCAGCATTTT.